By share, the clone carrying this T cell receptor (beta chain) counts as medium-sized (0.01 to 0.1%). This specimen comes from a study of immune characterization of retroperitoneal liposarcoma. Trimming took 0 bases from V and 10 from J; bases not matched to a gene: 6. CDR1 is SGHTA and CDR2 is FQGNSA in the germline V gene. This CDR3 contains 14 residues. One entry per CDR3 protein, called by TCRdb with MiXCR from the PCR reads. Of approximately 10,000 distinct CDR3 sequences in the sample, around a third were seen once. The sample taken for sequencing was tumor tissue. This TCR came from a female donor with retroperitoneal liposarcoma. The chain recombines TRBV7-2 with TRBJ2-1; 7 positions agree with TRBD2. CDR3 protein: CASSLAGGSYEQFF. For the CDR3, the DNA is TGTGCCAGCAGCTTAGCCGGCGGGAGCTACGAGCAGTTCTTC.